The present TCR beta chain was sequenced within a study of T cells in Graves' hyperthyroidism and ophthalmopathy. The CDR3 runs to 12 residues. In germline, CDR1 is MNHEY, CDR2 SVGEGT. The V and J ends lost 4 bases and 4 bases respectively, with 7 bases between them. RNA transcripts provided the source from which TCR beta CDR3 regions were amplified. A set of HTBI primers served as the primers for a first-round RT-PCR of the TCR CDR3. One entry per CDR3 protein results from TCRdb running MiXCR on the multiplex PCR reads. The sample yields hundreds of thousands of distinct CDR3 sequences, more than 15% seen once.

This rearrangement joins TRBV6-2 or TRBV6-3 to TRBJ1-2, with D unclear. The sample comprised blood. The receptor's source is a woman under 30 with Graves' hyperthyroidism. The CDR3 region has the DNA TGTGCCAGCAGTTTACGGAGCTATGGCTACACCTTC. Protein sequence: CASSLRSYGYTF.